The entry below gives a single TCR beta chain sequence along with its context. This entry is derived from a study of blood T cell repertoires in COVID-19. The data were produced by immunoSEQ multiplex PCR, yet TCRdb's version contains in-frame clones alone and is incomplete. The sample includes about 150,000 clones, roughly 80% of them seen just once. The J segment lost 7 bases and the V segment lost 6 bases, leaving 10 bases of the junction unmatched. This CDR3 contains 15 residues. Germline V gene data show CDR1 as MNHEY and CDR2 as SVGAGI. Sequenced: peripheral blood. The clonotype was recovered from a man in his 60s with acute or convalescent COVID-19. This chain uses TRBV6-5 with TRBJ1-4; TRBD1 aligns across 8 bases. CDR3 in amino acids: CASRRSGQEGEKLFF. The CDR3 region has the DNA TGTGCCAGCAGACGCTCGGGACAGGAGGGTGAAAAACTGTTTTTT.